These T cell receptor beta chains were read from a single sample in a study of control samples from healthy donors and cancer patients. Generated by immunoSEQ multiplex PCR, the TCRdb table keeps only in-frame clones and is missing some. In the table there are 45,000 to 70,000 clones, more than 85% of which are singletons. Material: PBMCs. The receptors derive from a man between 25 and 39 years old with colorectal cancer. CDR3s include the opening cysteine and the closing phenylalanine or tryptophan. D genes are given only for firm matches. The listing skips clone size in some rows; elsewhere it reads once, few, many or a size class.

V,D,size,J,CDR3,DNA
TRBV27,NA,once,TRBJ2-1,CASSLYSLGEQFF,TGTGCCAGCAGTTTATACAGCTTGGGTGAGCAGTTCTTC
TRBV30,NA,NA,TRBJ1-1,CAWSVPDRPPLAFF,TGTGCCTGGAGTGTACCCGACAGGCCACCCCTGGCTTTCTTT
TRBV7-9,NA,NA,TRBJ1-1,CASSRSDTEAFF,TGTGCCAGCAGTCGTAGCGACACTGAAGCTTTCTTT
TRBV27,TRBD1,NA,TRBJ2-7,CASSTTGTEDEQYF,TGTGCCAGCAGTACAACCGGGACAGAGGACGAGCAGTACTTC
TRBV5-1,TRBD1,NA,TRBJ1-6,CASSWTGTGDNRPFNNSPLHF,TGCGCCAGCAGCTGGACCGGGACAGGGGACAACCGACCCTTTAATAATTCACCCCTCCACTTT
TRBV7-2,TRBD1,NA,TRBJ1-2,CASSWTGFGYTF,TGTGCCAGCAGCTGGACAGGATTCGGCTACACCTTC
TRBV14,NA,NA,TRBJ2-1,CASSQELGGVSYNEQFF,TGTGCCAGCAGCCAAGAACTGGGCGGGGTCTCCTACAATGAGCAGTTCTTC
TRBV7-9,NA,NA,TRBJ1-2,CASSFYRDYTF,TGTGCCAGCAGCTTTTACCGGGACTACACCTTC
TRBV19,NA,NA,TRBJ1-2,CASSIVSTGKYGYTF,TGTGCCAGTAGTATAGTCAGTACGGGAAAGTATGGCTACACCTTC
TRBV4-3,NA,once,TRBJ1-1,CASSQGVEGNTEAFF,TGCGCCAGCAGCCAAGGGGTCGAAGGGAACACTGAAGCTTTCTTT
TRBV19,NA,NA,TRBJ1-5,CASSPLQGYSNQPQHF,TGTGCCAGTAGTCCCCTACAGGGATATAGCAATCAGCCCCAGCATTTT
TRBV20-1,TRBD1,NA,TRBJ1-2,CSASFRGNYGYTF,TGCAGTGCTAGTTTCAGGGGGAACTATGGCTACACCTTC
TRBV7-2,NA,NA,TRBJ2-3,CASSSGDGHTDTQYF,TGTGCCAGCAGCTCGGGGGACGGGCACACAGATACGCAGTATTTT
TRBV10-1,TRBD2,NA,TRBJ2-7,CASSESGTSGGDFEYF,TGCGCCAGCAGTGAGTCGGGGACTAGCGGGGGGGACTTTGAGTACTTC
TRBV4-3,TRBD1,NA,TRBJ2-1,CASSQDLGQGADEQFF,TGCGCCAGCAGCCAAGATCTAGGACAGGGGGCGGATGAGCAGTTCTTC
TRBV7-2,NA,NA,TRBJ1-5,CASRPQGGSNQPQHF,TGTGCCAGCAGACCACAGGGTGGAAGCAATCAGCCCCAGCATTTT
TRBV7-8,NA,NA,TRBJ1-5,CASSLMGRQSNQPQHF,TGTGCCAGCAGCTTAATGGGTCGACAGAGCAATCAGCCCCAGCATTTT
TRBV9,TRBD1,NA,TRBJ1-1,CASSAGVGDSRTEAFF,TGTGCCAGCAGCGCCGGAGTAGGGGACAGTCGGACTGAAGCTTTCTTT
TRBV6-5,NA,NA,TRBJ1-2,CASSYSRGRDGYTF,TGTGCCAGCAGTTACTCGAGGGGACGGGATGGCTACACCTTC
TRBV7-2,NA,NA,TRBJ1-3,CASSQDTLNSGNTIYF,TGTGCCAGCAGCCAGGACACACTGAACTCTGGAAACACCATATATTTT
TRBV9,NA,NA,TRBJ1-6,CASSVGQSSSYNSPLHF,TGTGCCAGCAGCGTAGGGCAGAGTAGCTCCTATAATTCACCCCTCCACTTT
TRBV7-9,TRBD1,NA,TRBJ1-1,CASSPLGQGILTEAFF,TGTGCCAGCAGCCCGCTGGGACAGGGAATATTGACTGAAGCTTTCTTT
TRBV19,NA,once,TRBJ2-1,CASSIPPGTRGRQFF,TGTGCCAGTAGTATACCGCCCGGGACGCGAGGGCGACAGTTCTTC
TRBV20-1,NA,NA,TRBJ2-1,CSASYSSEQFF,TGCAGTGCTTCCTATAGCAGCGAGCAGTTCTTC
TRBV7-9,NA,NA,TRBJ1-1,CASSYKEKAEAFF,TGTGCCAGCAGCTACAAGGAGAAAGCTGAAGCTTTCTTT
TRBV11-2,NA,once,TRBJ1-1,CASSRQVNTEAFF,TGTGCCAGCAGCCGACAGGTGAACACTGAAGCTTTCTTT
TRBV12-3/TRBV12-4,NA,NA,TRBJ1-2,CASSSNDHGYTF,TGTGCCAGCAGTTCCAACGACCATGGCTACACCTTC
TRBV7-8,NA,NA,TRBJ2-5,CASSLGYSIQETQYF,TGTGCCAGCAGCTTAGGCTACTCCATCCAAGAGACCCAGTACTTC
TRBV7-9,NA,NA,TRBJ2-5,CASSLKETQYF,TGTGCCAGCAGCTTGAAAGAGACCCAGTACTTC
TRBV30,NA,NA,TRBJ2-5,CAWTPGPETQYF,TGTGCCTGGACCCCCGGACCCGAGACCCAGTACTTC
TRBV5-6,TRBD1,NA,TRBJ2-4,CASSRDRSAKNIQYF,TGTGCCAGCAGCCGGGACAGGTCAGCCAAAAACATTCAGTACTTC
TRBV30,TRBD1,NA,TRBJ2-1,CAWTIGQGVYNEQFF,TGTGCCTGGACTATAGGACAGGGTGTATACAATGAGCAGTTCTTC
TRBV7-8,NA,NA,TRBJ1-2,CASSLGMRMSENGYTF,TGTGCCAGCAGCTTAGGTATGAGAATGTCCGAAAATGGCTACACCTTC
TRBV9,TRBD1,NA,TRBJ1-6,CASSVGVGEQGRYF,TGTGCCAGCAGCGTAGGAGTGGGGGAACAGGGGAGATACTTT
TRBV10-2,TRBD1,NA,TRBJ1-2,CASSENRGYNGYTF,TGCGCCAGCAGCGAAAACAGGGGTTATAATGGCTACACCTTC